This T cell receptor (beta chain) was captured in a study of beta chain features in type 1 diabetes. Study overall: The study examined about 100 million sorted cells across all samples.

For this clone: Its antigen is still unknown.

Study outcomes and limitations: Shortening of TCRB CDR3s, moderate but significant, appeared in all four CD4+ subsets of Type 1 diabetes patients.

The germline V gene has CDR1 SEHNR and CDR2 FQNEAQ (reference sequence). With 0 bases clipped from V and 2 bases from J, the junction kept 5 bases outside the gene matches. The CDR3 is 16 amino acids. Averaging about 116 mL, one heparinised blood draw came from each individual donor. The isolated RNA, all of it, was reverse transcribed, so expressed TCRB transcripts were what got sequenced. Stem cell-like memory T cell samples were sequenced, and they averaged about 990,000 reads. TCRdb's table, derived via immunoSEQ multiplex PCR, lists solely in-frame clones and lacks some. The data hold roughly 42,000 clones, with approximately 53% observed a single time.

The sequence came from a woman aged 25 to 39 in good health. The sample consisted of stem cell memory CD4+ T cells from blood. The V call is TRBV7-9, the J call TRBJ2-3; TRBD1 matches at 7 bases. CDR3 sequence reads: CASSLALTGITDTQYF. The CDR3 DNA sequence: TGTGCCAGCAGCTTAGCCCTGACAGGGATCACAGATACGCAGTATTTT.